This T cell receptor beta chain was profiled in a study of blood T cell repertoires in COVID-19. Study at large: Italy, Spain and the United States were the sources of the convalescent and acute COVID-19 samples.

Original analysis: Scientists estimated how many nucleated cells there were by amplifying reference gene primers. Sequenced by immunoSEQ multiplex PCR; TCRdb stores in-frame clones only, minus some. The V and J calls and the clone size are those of that table, but D and trimming were determined from the DNA. Of about 66,000 clones in the sample, about 91% are singletons; the top ten hold 6.4%. The germline V gene encodes CDR1 MDHEN and CDR2 SYDVKM. Trimming removed 7 bases from V and 3 bases from J, with 12 bases in between. The CDR3 covers 13 residues. This sequence was found in an older woman with acute or convalescent COVID-19. The rearrangement uses TRBV28 and TRBJ1-1; no clear D. Material: peripheral blood. CDR3 sequence (DNA): TGTGCCAGCACCGCGCCACCCTACACTGAAGCTTTCTTT. It codes for CASTAPPYTEAFF.